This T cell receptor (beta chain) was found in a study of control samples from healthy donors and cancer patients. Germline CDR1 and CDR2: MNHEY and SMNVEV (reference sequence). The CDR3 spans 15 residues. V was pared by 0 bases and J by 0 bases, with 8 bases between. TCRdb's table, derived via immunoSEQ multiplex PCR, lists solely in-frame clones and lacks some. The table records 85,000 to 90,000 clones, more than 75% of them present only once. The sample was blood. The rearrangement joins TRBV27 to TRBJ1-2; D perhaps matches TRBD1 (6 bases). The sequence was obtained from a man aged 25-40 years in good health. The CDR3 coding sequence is TGTGCCAGCAGTTTATCAGGGGGTTCTAACTATGGCTACACCTTC. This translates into CASSLSGGSNYGYTF.